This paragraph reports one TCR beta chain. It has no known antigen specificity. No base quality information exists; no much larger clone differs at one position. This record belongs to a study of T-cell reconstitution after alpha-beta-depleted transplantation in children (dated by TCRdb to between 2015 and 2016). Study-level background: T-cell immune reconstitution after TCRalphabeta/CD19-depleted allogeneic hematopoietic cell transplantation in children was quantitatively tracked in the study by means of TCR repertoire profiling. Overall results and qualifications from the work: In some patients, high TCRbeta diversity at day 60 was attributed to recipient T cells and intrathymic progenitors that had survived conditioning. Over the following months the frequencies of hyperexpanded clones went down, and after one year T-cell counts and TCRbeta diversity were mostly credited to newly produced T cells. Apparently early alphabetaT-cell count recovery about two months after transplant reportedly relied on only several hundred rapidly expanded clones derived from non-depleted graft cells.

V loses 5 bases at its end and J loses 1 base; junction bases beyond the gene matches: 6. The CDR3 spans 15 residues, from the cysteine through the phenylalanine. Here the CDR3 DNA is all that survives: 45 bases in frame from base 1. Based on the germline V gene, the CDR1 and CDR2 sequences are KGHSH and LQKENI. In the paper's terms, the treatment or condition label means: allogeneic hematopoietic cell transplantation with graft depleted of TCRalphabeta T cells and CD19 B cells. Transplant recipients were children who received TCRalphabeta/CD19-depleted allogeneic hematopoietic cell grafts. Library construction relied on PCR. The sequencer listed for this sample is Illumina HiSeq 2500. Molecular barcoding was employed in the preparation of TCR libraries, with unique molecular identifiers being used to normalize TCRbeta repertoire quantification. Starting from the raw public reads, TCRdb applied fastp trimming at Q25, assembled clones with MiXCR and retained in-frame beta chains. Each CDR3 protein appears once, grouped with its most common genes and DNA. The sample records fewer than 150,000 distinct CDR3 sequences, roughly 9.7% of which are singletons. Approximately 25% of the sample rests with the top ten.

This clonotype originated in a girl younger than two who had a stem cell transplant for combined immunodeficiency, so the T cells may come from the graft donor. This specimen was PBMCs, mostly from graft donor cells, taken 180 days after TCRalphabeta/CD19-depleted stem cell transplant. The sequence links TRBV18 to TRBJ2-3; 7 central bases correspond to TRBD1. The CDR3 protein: CASSATGVGTDTQYF. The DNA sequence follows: TGTGCCAGCTCAGCTACAGGGGTCGGCACAGATACGCAGTATTTT.